This TCR beta chain was observed in a study of blood T cell repertoires in COVID-19. Background on the study: Spain, Italy and the United States supplied samples that represented acute and convalescent COVID-19.

The germline V gene encodes CDR1 SGDLS and CDR2 YYNGEE. Deletions cut 0 bases from V and 3 bases from J, with 6 bases between. CDR3 length: 13 residues. Which cohort a participant joined came from the clinical history participants gave. Per the study methods: Nucleated cell number was recorded as an estimate derived from reference gene primer amplification. Repertoires were generated with immunoSEQ multiplex PCR, while TCRdb's copy carries only in-frame clones and drops some. V and J calls and clone size are copied from that table; D and trimming were computed from the DNA. Here the sample spans 150,000 or so clones, roughly 84% being singletons.

What was sequenced was PBMCs or T cells enriched from blood (not recorded which). This chain joins TRBV9 and TRBJ2-5; D gene unclear. The sequence was obtained from a man aged 55 to 70 who had recovered from COVID-19. The CDR3 here is CASSVVPEETQYF. CDR3 sequence (DNA): TGTGCCAGCAGCGTAGTGCCAGAAGAGACCCAGTACTTC.